Listed below are T cell receptor beta chains from one sample, sequenced in a study of shared clonotypes between healthy human individuals. Measured with immunoSEQ multiplex PCR; TCRdb has only the in-frame clones, and not every one. The table shows around 690,000 clones, with about 90% occurring only once. The specimen sequenced was memory CD8+ T cells from PBMCs. The receptors here all came from a man aged 18 to 29 in good health. Some clones in this sample may be carry-over from other donors' samples. The CDR3 runs from the conserved cysteine through the conserved F or W. A D gene is named only where the DNA matches it firmly. Expanded clones are given a class, and other clones once, few, many or no size at all.

size	V	length	J	D	CDR3
.	TRBV27	12	TRBJ2-7	.	CASRIGGYEQYF
.	TRBV29-1	16	TRBJ1-2	.	CSVEDLYRGELRGYTF
.	TRBV5-4	12	TRBJ1-1	.	CASGGSGDEAFF
.	TRBV27	16	TRBJ2-5	.	CASSLNPGASEETQYF
.	TRBV6-4	15	TRBJ2-3	TRBD1	CASSALTGGADTQYF
.	TRBV27	15	TRBJ1-1	TRBD1	CASSRPGQGDTEAFF
.	TRBV19	16	TRBJ1-5	.	CASSIFWQGKDQPQHF
.	TRBV28	12	TRBJ2-7	.	CASSLSIHEQYF
.	TRBV28	14	TRBJ2-7	.	CASSFNRQRREQYF
once	TRBV14	14	TRBJ2-7	TRBD2	CASSPSGSPYEQYF
few	TRBV20-1	11	TRBJ2-7	.	CSAPRGYEQYF
.	TRBV14	16	TRBJ1-4	.	CASSKSQRGTNEKLFF
.	TRBV15	15	TRBJ2-1	TRBD1	CATSPNRGSSNEQFF
.	TRBV28	14	TRBJ2-3	.	CASSRRLTPQEQYF
.	TRBV27	16	TRBJ2-7	.	CASSLSRGDSTYEQYF
.	TRBV11-1	13	TRBJ1-2	.	CASSSIINYGYTF
.	TRBV5-5	15	TRBJ2-7	TRBD2	CASSLGASGRSEQYF
.	TRBV20-1	11	TRBJ1-5	.	CSEWSNQPQHF
.	TRBV7-9	14	TRBJ2-5	.	CASSLVYRAETQYF
.	TRBV5-1	15	TRBJ2-5	.	CASSWLGGSRETQYF
.	TRBV19	14	TRBJ1-3	.	CASSIREPGNTIYF
.	TRBV4-1	15	TRBJ2-5	.	CASSRSAVLGETQYF
.	TRBV5-6	17	TRBJ1-2	TRBD1	CASSLLQNRGAGYGYTF
.	TRBV7-9	13	TRBJ1-2	.	CASSATDTGGYTF
.	TRBV30	19	TRBJ2-1	.	CAWSDGTGIAGVDYNEQFF
.	TRBV9	14	TRBJ2-2	.	CASSVRLNTGELFF
.	TRBV5-1	14	TRBJ2-5	TRBD1	CASSPGTGGETQYF
.	TRBV6-1	9	TRBJ1-2	.	CASSEFDTF
.	TRBV13	16	TRBJ2-1	TRBD2	CASSSSGTSSYNEQFF
.	TRBV7-8	14	TRBJ2-1	.	CASSLLPLGNEQFF
.	TRBV11-2	16	TRBJ2-1	TRBD1	CASSTRDSSSYNEQFF
.	TRBV2	13	TRBJ2-7	.	CASSLDRGSEQYF
.	TRBV4-1	17	TRBJ2-1	TRBD2	CASSYLAGTTIYNEQFF
.	TRBV2	13	TRBJ2-7	.	CASNDDDRQVLYF
many	TRBV4-3	15	TRBJ2-1	TRBD2	CASSRSLGGIREQFF
.	TRBV7-3	15	TRBJ2-1	TRBD2	CASSLSSGLYNEQFF
.	TRBV28	14	TRBJ1-4	.	CASHEGEASEKLFF
.	TRBV6-5	15	TRBJ1-5	.	CASSYSKGLGQPQHF
.	TRBV28	14	TRBJ2-3	.	CASKGGGNTDTQYF
once	TRBV27	15	TRBJ1-2	.	CASSYSPGDNYGYTF
.	TRBV5-5	13	TRBJ2-5	.	CASSLQARETQYF
few	TRBV25-1	10	TRBJ1-1	.	CARNTGIAFF
once	TRBV10-3	14	TRBJ2-7	TRBD2	CAISGLAGPYEQYF
.	TRBV28	12	TRBJ2-1	.	CASSRGRNEQFF
few	TRBV7-9	12	TRBJ1-1	.	CASSLDGTEAFF
.	TRBV5-6	15	TRBJ2-1	TRBD2	CASSLAGAAYNEQFF
.	TRBV9	15	TRBJ1-3	.	CASSVDRGSGNTIYF